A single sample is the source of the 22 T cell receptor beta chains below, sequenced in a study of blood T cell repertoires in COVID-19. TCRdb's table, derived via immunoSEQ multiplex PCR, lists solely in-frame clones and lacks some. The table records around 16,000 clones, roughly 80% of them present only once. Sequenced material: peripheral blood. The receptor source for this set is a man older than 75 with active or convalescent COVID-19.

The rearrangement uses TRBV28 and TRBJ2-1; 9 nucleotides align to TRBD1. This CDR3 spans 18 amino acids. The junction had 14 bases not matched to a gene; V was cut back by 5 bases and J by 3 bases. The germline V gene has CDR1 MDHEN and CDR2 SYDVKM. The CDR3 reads CASSTKFAEDRGYNEQFF. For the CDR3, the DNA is TGTGCCAGCAGTACCAAATTTGCCGAGGACAGGGGCTACAATGAGCAGTTCTTC.

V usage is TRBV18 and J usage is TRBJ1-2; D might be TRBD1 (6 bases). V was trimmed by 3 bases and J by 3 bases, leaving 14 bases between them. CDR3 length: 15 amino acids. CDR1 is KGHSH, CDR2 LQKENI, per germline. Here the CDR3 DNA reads TGTGCCAGCTCACCGGCCGGGACAAGCGACTATGGCTACACCTTC. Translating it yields CASSPAGTSDYGYTF.

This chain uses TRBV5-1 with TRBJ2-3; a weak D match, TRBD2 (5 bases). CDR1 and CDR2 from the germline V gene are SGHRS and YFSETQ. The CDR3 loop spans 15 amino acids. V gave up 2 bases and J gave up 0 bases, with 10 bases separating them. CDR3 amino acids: CASSFKGSSTDTQYF. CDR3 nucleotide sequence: TGCGCCAGCAGCTTCAAAGGGAGTAGCACAGATACGCAGTATTTT. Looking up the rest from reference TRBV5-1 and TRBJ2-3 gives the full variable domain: KAGVTQTPRYLIKTRGQQVTLSCSPISGHRSVSWYQQTPGQGLQFLFEYFSETQRNKGNFPGRFSGRQFSNSRSEMNVSTLELGDSALYLCASSFKGSSTDTQYFGPGTRLTVL.

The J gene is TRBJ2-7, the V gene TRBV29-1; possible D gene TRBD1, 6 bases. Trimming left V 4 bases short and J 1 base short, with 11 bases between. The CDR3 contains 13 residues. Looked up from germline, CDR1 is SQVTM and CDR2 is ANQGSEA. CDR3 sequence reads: CSVAGRGSYEQYF. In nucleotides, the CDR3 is TGCAGCGTTGCTGGCAGGGGATCCTACGAGCAGTACTTC.

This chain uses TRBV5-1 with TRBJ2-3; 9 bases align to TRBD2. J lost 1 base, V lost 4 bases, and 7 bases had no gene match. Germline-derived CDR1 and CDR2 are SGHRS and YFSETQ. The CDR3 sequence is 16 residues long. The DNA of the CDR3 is TGCGCCAGCAGCCAGGCTAGCGGGGAAGGCACAGATACGCAGTATTTT. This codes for CASSQASGEGTDTQYF.

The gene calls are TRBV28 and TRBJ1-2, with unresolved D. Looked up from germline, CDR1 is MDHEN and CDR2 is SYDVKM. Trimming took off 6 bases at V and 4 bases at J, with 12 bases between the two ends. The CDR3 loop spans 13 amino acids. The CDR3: CASSLGYIYGYTF. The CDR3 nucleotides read TGTGCCAGCAGCCTCGGTTATATCTATGGCTACACCTTC.

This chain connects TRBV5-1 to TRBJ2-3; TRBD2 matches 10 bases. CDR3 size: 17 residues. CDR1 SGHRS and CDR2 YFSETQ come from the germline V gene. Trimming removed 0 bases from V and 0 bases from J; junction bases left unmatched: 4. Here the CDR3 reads CASSLALAGGSTDTQYF. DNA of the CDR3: TGCGCCAGCAGCTTGGCTTTAGCGGGGGGCAGCACAGATACGCAGTATTTT.

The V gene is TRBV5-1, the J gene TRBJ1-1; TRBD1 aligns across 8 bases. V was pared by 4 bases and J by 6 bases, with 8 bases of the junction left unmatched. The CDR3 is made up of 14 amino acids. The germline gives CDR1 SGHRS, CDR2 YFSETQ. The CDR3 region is CASSEQGVFAEAFF. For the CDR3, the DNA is TGCGCCAGCAGCGAACAGGGGGTTTTCGCTGAAGCTTTCTTT.

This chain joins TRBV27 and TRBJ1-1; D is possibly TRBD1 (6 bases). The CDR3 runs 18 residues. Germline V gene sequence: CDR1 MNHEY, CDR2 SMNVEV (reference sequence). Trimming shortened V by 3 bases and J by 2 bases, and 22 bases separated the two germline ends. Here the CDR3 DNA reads TGTGCCAGCAGTTTTTGGGGGTCAGGGGCCCAGCCTAACACTGAAGCTTTCTTT. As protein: CASSFWGSGAQPNTEAFF.

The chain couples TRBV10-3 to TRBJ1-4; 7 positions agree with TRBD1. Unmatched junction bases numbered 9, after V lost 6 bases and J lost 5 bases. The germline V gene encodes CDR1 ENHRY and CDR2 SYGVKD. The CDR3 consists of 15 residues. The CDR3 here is CAISDAGQTNEKLFF. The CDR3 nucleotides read TGTGCCATCAGCGACGCGGGACAGACAAATGAAAAACTGTTTTTT.

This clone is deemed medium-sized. CDR3: CASSEDRGQSYNEQFF. In DNA, the CDR3 is TGTGCCAGCAGTGAAGACAGGGGCCAGTCCTACAATGAGCAGTTCTTC. The rearrangement joins TRBV25-1 to TRBJ2-1, with 8 positions matching TRBD1. V lost 2 bases to trimming and J lost 1 base; unmatched junction nucleotides: 4. The CDR3 is made up of 16 amino acids. The germline V gene encodes CDR1 MGHDK and CDR2 SYGVNS.

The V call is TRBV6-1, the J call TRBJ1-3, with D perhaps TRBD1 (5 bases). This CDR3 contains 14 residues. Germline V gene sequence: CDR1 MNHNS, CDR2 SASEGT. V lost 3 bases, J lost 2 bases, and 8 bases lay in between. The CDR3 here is CASSEHRTGNTIYF. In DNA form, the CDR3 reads TGTGCCAGCAGTGAGCACAGGACTGGAAACACCATATATTTT.

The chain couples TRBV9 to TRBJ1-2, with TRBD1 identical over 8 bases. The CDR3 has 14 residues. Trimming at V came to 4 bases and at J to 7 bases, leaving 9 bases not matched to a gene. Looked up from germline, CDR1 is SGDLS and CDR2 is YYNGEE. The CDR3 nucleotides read TGTGCCAGCAGCTCGCCAGGGGGCGATAGTGGCTACACCTTC. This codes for CASSSPGGDSGYTF.

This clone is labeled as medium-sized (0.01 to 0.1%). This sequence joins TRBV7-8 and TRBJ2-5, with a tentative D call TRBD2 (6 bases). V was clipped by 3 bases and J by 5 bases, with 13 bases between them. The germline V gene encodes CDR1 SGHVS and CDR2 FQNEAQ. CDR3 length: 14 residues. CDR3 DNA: TGTGCCAGCAGCTTGGGGGGACCGGGGGAGACCCAGTACTTC. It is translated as CASSLGGPGETQYF.

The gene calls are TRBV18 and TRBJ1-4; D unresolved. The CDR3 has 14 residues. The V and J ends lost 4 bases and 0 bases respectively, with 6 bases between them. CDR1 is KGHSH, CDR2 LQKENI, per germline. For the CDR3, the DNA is TGTGCCAGCTCACGGGGAGCAACTAATGAAAAACTGTTTTTT. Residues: CASSRGATNEKLFF.

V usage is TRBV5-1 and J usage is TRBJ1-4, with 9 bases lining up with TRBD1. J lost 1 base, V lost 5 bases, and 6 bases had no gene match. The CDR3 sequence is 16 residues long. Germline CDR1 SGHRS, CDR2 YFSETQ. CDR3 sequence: CASRLGDRVTNEKLFF. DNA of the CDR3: TGCGCCAGCAGACTCGGGGACAGGGTAACTAATGAAAAACTGTTTTTT. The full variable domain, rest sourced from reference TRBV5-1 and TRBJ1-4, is KAGVTQTPRYLIKTRGQQVTLSCSPISGHRSVSWYQQTPGQGLQFLFEYFSETQRNKGNFPGRFSGRQFSNSRSEMNVSTLELGDSALYLCASRLGDRVTNEKLFFGSGTQLSVL.

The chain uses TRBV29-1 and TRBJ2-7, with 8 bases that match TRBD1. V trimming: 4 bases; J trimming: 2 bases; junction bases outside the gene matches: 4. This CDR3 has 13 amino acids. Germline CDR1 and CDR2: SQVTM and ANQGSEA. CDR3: CSVGRTGPYEQYF. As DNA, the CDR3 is TGCAGCGTTGGTCGGACAGGGCCCTACGAGCAGTACTTC.

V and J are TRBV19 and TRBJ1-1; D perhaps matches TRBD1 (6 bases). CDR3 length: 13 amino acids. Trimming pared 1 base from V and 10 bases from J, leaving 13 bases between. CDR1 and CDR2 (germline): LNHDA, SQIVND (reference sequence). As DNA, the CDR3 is TGTGCCAGTAGTATAGGGACAGTTCCTTCAGCTTTCTTT. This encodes CASSIGTVPSAFF.

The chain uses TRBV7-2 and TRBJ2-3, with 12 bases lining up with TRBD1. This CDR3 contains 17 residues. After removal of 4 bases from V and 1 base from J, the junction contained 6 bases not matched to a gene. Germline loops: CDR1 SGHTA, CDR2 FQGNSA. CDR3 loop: CASSSRGQGAGTDTQYF. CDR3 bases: TGTGCCAGCAGCTCCAGGGGACAGGGGGCTGGCACAGATACGCAGTATTTT.

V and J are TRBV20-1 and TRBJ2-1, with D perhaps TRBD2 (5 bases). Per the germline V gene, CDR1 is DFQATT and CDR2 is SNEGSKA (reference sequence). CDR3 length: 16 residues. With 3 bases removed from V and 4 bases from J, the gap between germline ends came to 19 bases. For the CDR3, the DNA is TGCAGTGCTAGTTTTGTCGGACTCGGAAGGTACAATGAGCAGTTCTTC. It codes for CSASFVGLGRYNEQFF.

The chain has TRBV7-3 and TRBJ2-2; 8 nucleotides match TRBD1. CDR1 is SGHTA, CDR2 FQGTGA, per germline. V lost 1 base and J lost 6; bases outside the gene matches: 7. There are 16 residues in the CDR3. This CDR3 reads CASSLSGQGQPGELFF. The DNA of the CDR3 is TGTGCCAGCAGCTTAAGCGGACAGGGTCAGCCCGGGGAGCTGTTTTTT.

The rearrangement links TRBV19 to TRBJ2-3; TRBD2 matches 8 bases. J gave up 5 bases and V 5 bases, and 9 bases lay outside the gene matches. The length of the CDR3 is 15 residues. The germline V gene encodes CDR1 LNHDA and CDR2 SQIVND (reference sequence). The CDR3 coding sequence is TGTGCCAGTAGTGAGTCGGGGGGGCCAGGAGATACGCAGTATTTT. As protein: CASSESGGPGDTQYF.